The clone carrying this T cell receptor beta chain was recorded many times. V lost 1 base and J lost 2, with 11 bases in between. Germline V lookup: CDR1 SGHRS, CDR2 YFSETQ. The CDR3 length is 15 residues. TCRdb called the RT-PCR reads again in MiXCR, with one record for every CDR3 protein. Of about 680,000 distinct CDR3 sequences in the sample, 12% to 15% were seen once. The chain combines TRBV5-1 with TRBJ2-3; possible D gene TRBD2, 6 bases. The specimen sequenced was memory CD4+ T cells from blood. The TCR was taken from a female donor in good health, serving as a healthy control. The CDR3 is CASSLTSTSTDTQYF. CDR3 sequence (DNA): TGCGCCAGCAGCTTGACTAGCACCTCCACAGATACGCAGTATTTT.